This TCR beta chain was recovered during a study of blood T cell repertoires in COVID-19. Turning to the study itself: Whether acute or convalescent, the COVID-19 samples came from the United States, Italy and Spain.

Sequencing was performed with immunoSEQ multiplex PCR; in TCRdb, only in-frame clones are kept and a portion is missing. The data hold about 670,000 clones, with 90% observed a single time. This clone came up once. The clonotype comes from a woman in her late teens or twenties with acute or convalescent COVID-19. What was sequenced was peripheral blood.

This CDR3 is CASGLGDTFGNTEAFF. In nucleotides, the CDR3 is TGTGCTAGTGGTTTGGGGGACACCTTCGGCAACACTGAAGCTTTCTTT. The chain combines TRBV12-5 with TRBJ1-1, with D possibly being TRBD1 (6 bases). Trimming took 1 base from V and 2 from J, leaving 14 bases between them. This CDR3 spans 16 amino acids. Germline values: CDR1 LGHNT, CDR2 FRNRAP.